This passage covers 14 T cell receptor beta chains from one sample sequenced in a study of blood T cells in healthy people across ages. The use of a sample-barcoded 5' primer and a J-beta primer mix characterized a second PCR of roughly 6 to 11 cycles. TCRdb re-called the 5' RACE reads through MiXCR, storing one row per CDR3 protein. The table includes some 1.5 million distinct CDR3 sequences, approximately 28% detected once. Sample: blood. The receptors come from a young woman in good health.

The CDR3 here is CASSQGMDAIYNEQFF. DNA of the CDR3: TGCGCCAGCAGCCAAGGTATGGACGCCATCTACAATGAGCAGTTCTTC. The rearrangement links TRBV4-1 to TRBJ2-1; D gene unclear. V lost 1 base and J 3 bases, leaving 13 bases between the germline ends. This CDR3 is 16 amino acids long. Germline CDR1 is MGHRA and CDR2 is YSYEKL.

The chain couples TRBV12-3 or TRBV12-4 to TRBJ1-5, with TRBD1 identical over 8 bases. The length of the CDR3 is 14 residues. With 7 bases clipped from V and 6 bases from J, the junction kept 8 bases outside the gene matches. The CDR3 sequence is CASTLTGATQPQHF. The CDR3 DNA reads as TGTGCCAGCACTTTGACAGGGGCGACTCAGCCCCAGCATTTT.

CDR3 DNA: TGCAGCGTTGAGTCCGAAGCAAAGACCCAGTACTTC. This sequence encodes CSVESEAKTQYF. The V and J genes are TRBV29-1 and TRBJ2-5; D is undetermined. The V gene's germline CDR1 is SQVTM and CDR2 ANQGSEA. Trimming removed 3 bases at V and 6 bases at J, with 11 bases between. CDR3 size: 12 residues.

V gene TRBV7-2 combines with J gene TRBJ1-4; TRBD1 agrees at 8 bases. After removal of 6 bases from V and 8 bases from J, the junction contained 8 bases not matched to a gene. The CDR3 is 14 amino acids. Germline CDR1 SGHTA, CDR2 FQGNSA. CDR3 region: CASRRQGLEEKLFF. CDR3 bases: TGTGCCAGCAGACGACAGGGGCTTGAGGAAAAACTGTTTTTT. Supplemented by reference TRBV7-2 and TRBJ1-4, the full variable domain reads GAGVSQSPSNKVTEKGKDVELRCDPISGHTALYWYRQSLGQGLEFLIYFQGNSAPDKSGLPSDRFSAERTGGSVSTLTIQRTQQEDSAVYLCASRRQGLEEKLFFGSGTQLSVL.

This clonotype showed up just a few times. The chain recombines TRBV5-1 with TRBJ2-6; the D is unclear. The CDR3 loop spans 16 amino acids. V dropped 4 bases and J dropped 0 bases, with 11 bases sitting between them. Germline V gene data show CDR1 as SGHRS and CDR2 as YFSETQ. DNA of the CDR3: TGCGCCAGCAGCCAAAGGTTGAGCTCTGGGGCCAACGTCCTGACTTTC. It yields the protein CASSQRLSSGANVLTF. Full variable domain (rest looked up from reference TRBV5-1 and TRBJ2-6): KAGVTQTPRYLIKTRGQQVTLSCSPISGHRSVSWYQQTPGQGLQFLFEYFSETQRNKGNFPGRFSGRQFSNSRSEMNVSTLELGDSALYLCASSQRLSSGANVLTFGAGSRLTVL.

This clonotype has only a few counts. The gene calls are TRBV28 and TRBJ1-2; D not resolved. With 2 bases removed from V and 11 bases from J, the gap between germline ends came to 12 bases. Germline V gives CDR1 MDHEN, CDR2 SYDVKM. The CDR3 covers 12 residues. The CDR3 loop is CASSLPLARYTF. As DNA, the CDR3 is TGTGCCAGCAGTTTACCCCTGGCGAGGTACACCTTC.

V is TRBV3-1 and J is TRBJ2-1, with TRBD2 matching over 7 bases. V lost 4 bases and J lost 8; bases outside the gene matches: 8. The CDR3 length is 14 residues. CDR1 and CDR2 from the germline V gene are LGHDT and YNNKEL (reference sequence). CDR3 region: CASSLTRLADEQFF. The DNA for the CDR3 is TGTGCCAGCAGCCTCACGAGGCTAGCGGATGAGCAGTTCTTC.

Remarks on this clonotype: It may be a read error: a sequence one base away is much more abundant. V is TRBV30 and J is TRBJ2-4; D gene ambiguous. The assigned J gene may be wrong: the sequence end matches TRBJ2-7 better. The length of the CDR3 is 11 residues. Germline V gene data show CDR1 as GTSNPN and CDR2 as SVGIG (reference sequence). Written as DNA, the CDR3 is TGTGTCTGGGCTCTAAGGAACGAGCAGTACTTC. This translates into CVWALRNEQYF.

At least ten counts were recorded for this clonotype. The rearrangement links TRBV20-1 to TRBJ2-3; 7 nucleotides line up with TRBD1. The CDR3 has 12 residues. Germline V gene data show CDR1 as DFQATT and CDR2 as SNEGSKA (reference sequence). V trimming: 7 bases; J trimming: 4 bases; junction bases outside the gene matches: 5. The CDR3 DNA is TGCAGTGTTCTACAGGGGTCAGATACGCAGTATTTT. The encoded protein is CSVLQGSDTQYF.

The chain has TRBV5-6 and TRBJ2-1; 12 nucleotides match TRBD2. The V gene end was trimmed by 4 bases and the J gene end by 10 bases; junction bases not matched to a gene: 9. CDR1 and CDR2 from the germline V gene are SGHDT and YYEEEE. The CDR3 has 15 amino acids. The CDR3 here is CASSRLGTSGREQFF. The CDR3 region has the DNA TGTGCCAGCAGCCGACTCGGGACTAGCGGGCGGGAGCAGTTCTTC.

This clonotype appeared many times. CDR3 in DNA: TGTGCCAGCAGAGCGGGACACAGCTCCTACAATGAGCAGTTCTTC. It is translated as CASRAGHSSYNEQFF. The V gene is TRBV7-6, the J gene TRBJ2-1; D is possibly TRBD2 (7 bases). V was shortened by 6 bases and J by 0 bases, with 12 bases between the two germline ends. The CDR3 length is 15 residues. Per germline, CDR1 SGHVS and CDR2 FNYEAQ.

A remark on this clonotype: Germline and junction disagree at one end, which may indicate a read error. The gene calls are TRBV29-1 and TRBJ2-1, with D uncertain. Germline loops: CDR1 SQVTM, CDR2 ANQGSEA. The CDR3 has 14 residues. The DNA of the CDR3 is TGCAGCATTGAAAAGGGATCTCGGCACAATGAGCAGTTCTTC. Translation gives CSIEKGSRHNEQFF.

This sequence joins TRBV27 and TRBJ2-3, with 9 bases lining up with TRBD2. J gave up 14 bases and V 6 bases, and 21 bases lay outside the gene matches. CDR1 is MNHEY and CDR2 is SMNVEV in the germline V gene (reference sequence). This CDR3 has 16 residues. Here the CDR3 reads CASSQLGGGAQGVGYF. CDR3 DNA: TGTGCCAGCAGCCAGCTGGGCGGGGGGGCCCAAGGCGTGGGGTATTTT.

This rearrangement joins TRBV20-1 to TRBJ1-6; 7 positions agree with TRBD1. With V trimmed by 5 bases and J by 8 bases, 3 bases remained unmatched. The CDR3 extends over 12 amino acids. The germline gives CDR1 DFQATT, CDR2 SNEGSKA (reference sequence). CDR3 region: CSAPQGDSPLHF. The DNA for the CDR3 is TGCAGTGCTCCTCAGGGGGATTCACCCCTCCACTTT.